A selection of T cell receptor beta chains follows, all from one sample in a study of blood T cell repertoires in COVID-19. The method was immunoSEQ multiplex PCR; TCRdb's version includes in-frame clones alone and lacks a portion of them. The sample contains about 270,000 clones, 84% of which appear only once. Sequencing input: peripheral blood. The receptors come from a human donor in a cohort sampled during active COVID-19. CDR3s include the opening cysteine and the closing phenylalanine or tryptophan. A D gene is named only where the DNA matches it firmly. Size is stated for part of the rows, as once, few or many counts, or as a class when the clone is expanded.

d_call clone_size j_call v_call cdr3_aa cdr3_nt
. once TRBJ2-7 TRBV23-1 CASSRYRRGLTYEQYF TGCGCCAGCAGCCGGTACCGGAGAGGGCTAACCTACGAGCAGTACTTC
. few TRBJ1-4 TRBV28 CASSFNILTSGVGEKLFF TGTGCCAGCAGTTTTAATATTTTAACCTCGGGAGTAGGCGAAAAACTGTTTTTT
. . TRBJ1-6 TRBV6-1 CASSEFLVEVNSPLHF TGTGCCAGCAGTGAATTCCTGGTTGAGGTGAATTCACCCCTCCACTTT
TRBD1 . TRBJ2-1 TRBV6-4 CASRGTGSEQFF TGTGCCAGCAGGGGGACAGGGAGCGAGCAGTTCTTC
. . TRBJ1-3 TRBV6-5 CASSGRSGNTIYF TGTGCCAGCAGCGGGAGGTCTGGAAACACCATATATTTT
TRBD1 . TRBJ1-4 TRBV10-3 CAISVGQGLEKLFF TGTGCCATCAGTGTGGGACAGGGGTTAGAAAAACTGTTTTTT
TRBD2 once TRBJ2-1 TRBV28 CASSLWLAGVNEQFF TGTGCCAGCAGTTTATGGCTAGCGGGGGTCAATGAGCAGTTCTTC
. . TRBJ2-1 TRBV6-5 CASSWGGEQFF TGTGCCAGCAGTTGGGGAGGTGAGCAGTTCTTC
. . TRBJ1-6 TRBV7-6 CATAGGIFDGSPLHF TGTGCCACCGCCGGGGGTATTTTCGACGGTTCACCCCTCCACTTT
TRBD1 . TRBJ2-7 TRBV5-1 CASSPRDRYEQYF TGCGCCAGCAGCCCCCGGGACAGGTACGAGCAGTACTTC
. . TRBJ2-5 TRBV3-1/TRBV3-2 CASSQDNLETQYF TGTGCCAGCAGCCAAGATAATCTAGAGACCCAGTACTTC
TRBD2 . TRBJ2-1 TRBV5-6 CASSLSLAGDNEQFF TGTGCCAGCAGCTTATCCCTAGCGGGGGACAATGAGCAGTTCTTC
TRBD2 . TRBJ2-7 TRBV6-5 CASSSPLLAGGREQYF TGTGCCAGCAGTTCACCCCTACTAGCGGGGGGGCGCGAGCAGTACTTC
. . TRBJ2-3 TRBV28 CASSSPLGGRDTQYF TGTGCCAGCAGTTCCCCCTTGGGGGGACGGGATACGCAGTATTTT
TRBD1 once TRBJ1-5 TRBV6-6 CASQGVVSNQPQHF TGTGCCAGCCAGGGGGTGGTCAGCAATCAGCCCCAGCATTTT
. . TRBJ2-7 TRBV28 CASSLSGSGYEQYF TGTGCCAGCAGTTTGTCAGGGTCCGGCTACGAGCAGTACTTC
TRBD1 . TRBJ1-1 TRBV7-2 CASSPWTGANTEAFF TGTGCCAGCAGCCCATGGACAGGGGCGAACACTGAAGCTTTCTTT
TRBD1 . TRBJ1-1 TRBV2 CASSENRGTTEAFF TGTGCCAGCAGTGAAAACAGGGGAACGACTGAAGCTTTCTTT
TRBD2 . TRBJ2-1 TRBV6-8 CASSYSGRSSYNEQFF TGTGCCAGCAGTTATAGCGGGAGGAGCTCCTACAATGAGCAGTTCTTC
. . TRBJ2-1 TRBV11-2 CASSLRTALNEQFF TGTGCCAGCAGCTTAAGGACAGCCCTTAATGAGCAGTTCTTC
TRBD1 . TRBJ1-5 TRBV6-2/TRBV6-3 CASSYPGTDQPQHF TGTGCCAGCAGTTACCCCGGGACAGATCAGCCCCAGCATTTT
. . TRBJ2-1 TRBV11-2 CASSPPGGSRGDEQFF TGTGCCAGCAGTCCCCCTGGCGGGAGTAGGGGGGATGAGCAGTTCTTC
TRBD1 once TRBJ2-5 TRBV28 CASSSRDRGQETQYF TGTGCCAGCAGCTCCCGGGACAGGGGCCAAGAGACCCAGTACTTC
. . TRBJ1-2 TRBV13 CASSLMGAGPWDGYTF TGTGCCAGCAGCTTAATGGGGGCCGGACCATGGGATGGCTACACCTTC
. . TRBJ1-2 TRBV24-1 CATSDPRGGAGYTF TGTGCCACCAGCGATCCTAGGGGGGGTGCTGGCTACACCTTC
. . TRBJ1-6 TRBV18 CASSPEAYGDSPLHF TGTGCCAGCTCCCCGGAAGCGTATGGCGATTCACCCCTCCACTTT
TRBD2 . TRBJ2-7 TRBV28 CASIPAGGPSYEQYF TGTGCCAGCATTCCAGCGGGGGGCCCCTCCTACGAGCAGTACTTC
. . TRBJ2-3 TRBV11-2 CASSLDPINGDTQYF TGTGCCAGCAGCTTAGATCCCATTAACGGAGATACGCAGTATTTT
TRBD1 . TRBJ2-3 TRBV6-2/TRBV6-3 CASSWTGATDTQYF TGTGCCAGCAGTTGGACAGGGGCAACAGATACGCAGTATTTT
TRBD2 . TRBJ2-1 TRBV4-1 CASSQERSSGVSYNEQFF TGCGCCAGCAGCCAAGAAAGGTCTAGCGGAGTCTCCTACAATGAGCAGTTCTTC
TRBD1 . TRBJ2-3 TRBV6-2/TRBV6-3 CASSSWTGSTDTQYF TGTGCCAGCAGTTCCTGGACAGGCAGCACAGATACGCAGTATTTT
. . TRBJ1-3 TRBV5-1 CASSTGLTSGNTIYF TGCGCCAGCAGCACCGGACTGACCTCTGGAAACACCATATATTTT
. . TRBJ1-1 TRBV6-6 CASSLRGGEAFF TGTGCCAGCAGCCTTCGAGGAGGGGAGGCTTTCTTT
TRBD2 . TRBJ2-5 TRBV4-2 CASSQGTSGPKETQYF TGTGCCAGCAGCCAAGGGACTAGCGGCCCCAAAGAGACCCAGTACTTC
. . TRBJ2-7 TRBV19 CASSIDRSYEQYF TGTGCCAGTAGTATCGACAGGTCCTACGAGCAGTACTTC
. . TRBJ2-7 TRBV7-2 CASSGDSHHSYEQYF TGTGCCAGCAGCGGAGACTCTCATCACTCCTACGAGCAGTACTTC
TRBD2 . TRBJ2-5 TRBV6-1 CASSEGLAGGPGQETQYF TGTGCCAGCAGTGAAGGGCTAGCGGGAGGGCCGGGTCAAGAGACCCAGTACTTC
TRBD1 . TRBJ1-2 TRBV6-5 CATHPGGARGYTF TGTGCCACCCACCCAGGGGGCGCGAGGGGCTACACCTTC
. . TRBJ2-1 TRBV6-1 CASSEYSYNEQFF TGTGCCAGCAGTGAATACAGTTACAATGAGCAGTTCTTC
. . TRBJ2-1 TRBV7-3 CASSLTSAVNEQFF TGTGCCAGCAGCTTGACTTCAGCGGTTAATGAGCAGTTCTTC
TRBD1 . TRBJ2-2 TRBV7-3 CASSLQGANTGELFF TGTGCCAGCAGCTTACAGGGGGCGAACACCGGGGAGCTGTTTTTT
. . TRBJ1-1 TRBV28 CASSLNRGEAFF TGTGCCAGCAGTTTAAATCGGGGGGAAGCTTTCTTT
TRBD1 . TRBJ1-1 TRBV4-2 CASSQDNYRGGTEAFF TGTGCCAGCAGCCAAGATAATTACAGGGGTGGCACTGAAGCTTTCTTT
TRBD1 . TRBJ2-7 TRBV2 CASSFDRVSYEQYF TGTGCCAGCAGCTTTGACAGGGTTTCCTACGAGCAGTACTTC
TRBD2 . TRBJ2-1 TRBV6-2/TRBV6-3 CASSGGLAGGFEQFF TGTGCCAGCAGTGGGGGGCTAGCGGGAGGGTTTGAGCAGTTCTTC
. . TRBJ1-5 TRBV6-2/TRBV6-3 CASSYLYSNQPQHF TGTGCCAGCAGTTACCTTTACTCCAATCAGCCCCAGCATTTT
. . TRBJ2-5 TRBV19 CASSISPIGRETQYF TGTGCCAGTAGTATATCGCCGATAGGGAGGGAGACCCAGTACTTC
TRBD2 . TRBJ2-5 TRBV5-5 CASSLHAGGPETQYF TGTGCCAGCAGCTTACATGCGGGAGGGCCGGAGACCCAGTACTTC
. . TRBJ1-2 TRBV6-5 CASRGGGNYGYTF TGTGCCAGCAGGGGAGGGGGGAACTATGGCTACACCTTC
TRBD1 . TRBJ1-5 TRBV10-3 CAISDGQGIIQPQHF TGTGCCATCAGTGATGGACAGGGGATTATTCAGCCCCAGCATTTT
TRBD1 few TRBJ1-3 TRBV10-3 CAIREGQGGNTIYF TGTGCCATCAGGGAAGGACAGGGGGGAAACACCATATATTTT
TRBD2 . TRBJ2-7 TRBV5-1 CASSGTAGGYEQYF TGCGCCAGCAGCGGGACAGCGGGAGGCTACGAGCAGTACTTC
. few TRBJ2-1 TRBV6-2/TRBV6-3 CASSYPGVSYNEQFF TGTGCCAGCAGTTACCCGGGGGTCTCCTACAATGAGCAGTTCTTC
. . TRBJ2-6 TRBV7-2 CASSLHGQGGANVLTF TGTGCCAGCAGCTTACACGGCCAGGGAGGGGCCAACGTCCTGACTTTC